The clone carrying this TCR beta chain appeared once. The V end lost 8 bases, the J end lost 4 bases, and 9 bases lay between the germline ends. The CDR3 runs 13 residues. Germline V lookup: CDR1 KGHSH, CDR2 LQKENI. Treatment here: about 20 received Ad26.COV2.S at low or high dose, single or two shots; 5 received placebo; per-sample allocation not given. Vaccine and placebo recipients were sampled on day 63 after the first injection. These data belong to a study of Ad26.COV2.S vaccination and SARS-CoV-2 variants. TCRdb keeps only in-frame clones here, not all; method: immunoSEQ multiplex PCR. This sample yields about 680,000 clones, of which more than 80% are seen a single time; approximately 1.5% belongs to the top ten.

The material sequenced was peripheral blood, taken in a trial of Ad26.COV2.S vaccine versus placebo. The V and J genes are TRBV18 and TRBJ2-6; D ambiguous. The source is a person between 18 and 59 years old who received the Ad26.COV2.S COVID-19 vaccine or a placebo. The CDR3 nucleotides are TGTGCCAGCGCTCTTACAGGGGCCAACGTCCTGACTTTC. It is translated as CASALTGANVLTF.